The clone carrying this TCR beta chain was counted at least ten times. These data are taken from a study of CD8 T cells in ankylosing spondylitis. TCRdb reprocessed the 5' RACE reads via MiXCR and lists one record per CDR3 protein. The sample lists 250,000 to 400,000 distinct CDR3 sequences; more than 9% were seen once. This TCR was sampled from a female donor with ankylosing spondylitis or in good health (not recorded which). Source material: blood, either unsorted or a sorted T cell fraction (not recorded which).

The DNA for the CDR3 is TGTGCCAGCAGCTCCGCTATTAAGGGGGACAATATTGGAAGGGATCAGCCCCAGCATTTT. Its translation: CASSSAIKGDNIGRDQPQHF. The chain uses TRBV11-2 and TRBJ1-5, with D possibly TRBD1 on 6 matching bases. CDR1 and CDR2 (germline): SGHAT, FQNNGV. The V and J ends lost 4 bases and 5 bases respectively, with 30 bases between them. This CDR3 has 20 amino acids.